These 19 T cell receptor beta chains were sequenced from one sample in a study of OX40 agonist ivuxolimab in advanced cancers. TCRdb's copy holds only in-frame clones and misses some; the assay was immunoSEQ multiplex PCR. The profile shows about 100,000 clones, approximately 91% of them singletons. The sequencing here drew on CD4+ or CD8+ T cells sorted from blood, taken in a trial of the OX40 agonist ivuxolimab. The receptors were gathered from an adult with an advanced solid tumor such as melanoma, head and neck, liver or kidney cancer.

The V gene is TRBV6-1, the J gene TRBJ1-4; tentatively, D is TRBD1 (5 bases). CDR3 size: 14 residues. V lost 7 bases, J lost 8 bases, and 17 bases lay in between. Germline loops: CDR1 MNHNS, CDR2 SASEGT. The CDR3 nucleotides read TGTGCCAGCAAGAAGGGGTTGTCGAAGGAAAAACTGTTTTTT. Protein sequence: CASKKGLSKEKLFF.

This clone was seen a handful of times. The CDR3, as DNA: TGTGCCAGCAGCTTACCAGCGGGAGAGACCCAGTACTTC. Residues: CASSLPAGETQYF. The chain uses TRBV5-6 and TRBJ2-5; the D gene is possibly TRBD2 (6 bases). Germline V gives CDR1 SGHDT, CDR2 YYEEEE. The CDR3 runs to 13 residues. The V and J ends lost 2 bases and 4 bases respectively, with 9 bases between them.

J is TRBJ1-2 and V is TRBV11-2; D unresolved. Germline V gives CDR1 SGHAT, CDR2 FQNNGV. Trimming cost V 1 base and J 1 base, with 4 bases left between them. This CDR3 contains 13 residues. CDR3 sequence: CASSLADNYGYTF. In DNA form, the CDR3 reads TGTGCCAGCAGCTTAGCTGATAACTATGGCTACACCTTC.

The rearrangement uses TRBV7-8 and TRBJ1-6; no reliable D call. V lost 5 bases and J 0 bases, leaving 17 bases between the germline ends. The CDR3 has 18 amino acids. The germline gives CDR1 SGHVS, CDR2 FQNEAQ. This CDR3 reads CASSQTGTWSSYNSPLHF. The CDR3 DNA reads TGTGCCAGCAGCCAGACCGGCACATGGAGCTCCTATAATTCACCCCTCCACTTT.

The CDR3, as DNA: TGTGCCAGCAGTTTTTGGGGGCGCGTAGGCTACACCTTC. Its protein product is CASSFWGRVGYTF. This rearrangement joins TRBV28 to TRBJ1-2; perhaps TRBD1 as D (6 bases). The CDR3 contains 13 residues. V was trimmed by 3 bases and J by 8 bases, leaving 13 bases between them. The germline V gene encodes CDR1 MDHEN and CDR2 SYDVKM.

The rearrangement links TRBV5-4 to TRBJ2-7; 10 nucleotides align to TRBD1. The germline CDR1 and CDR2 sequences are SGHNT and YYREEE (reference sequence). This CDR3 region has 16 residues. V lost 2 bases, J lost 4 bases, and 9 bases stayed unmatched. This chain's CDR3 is CASSFPSTGGSYEQYF. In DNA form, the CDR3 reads TGTGCCAGCAGCTTCCCATCGACAGGGGGCTCGTACGAGCAGTACTTC.

CDR3 sequence (DNA): TGTGCCAGCAGTACCATACGGGGGCAAGAGACCCAGTACTTC. Amino acids: CASSTIRGQETQYF. The V gene is TRBV7-7, the J gene TRBJ2-5, with D perhaps matching TRBD2 (6 bases). The CDR3 spans 14 residues. V lost 6 bases, J lost 2 bases, and 13 bases lay in between. Germline V gene data show CDR1 as SSHAT and CDR2 as FNYEAQ (reference sequence).

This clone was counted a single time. This chain's CDR3 is CASSFGLAGVQETQYF. The CDR3 DNA is TGCGCCAGCAGCTTTGGACTAGCGGGAGTACAAGAGACCCAGTACTTC. This sequence joins TRBV5-1 and TRBJ2-5; the match to TRBD2 covers 13 bases. The CDR3 covers 16 residues. Germline loops: CDR1 SGHRS, CDR2 YFSETQ. V was pared by 2 bases and J by 2 bases, with 3 bases of the junction left unmatched.

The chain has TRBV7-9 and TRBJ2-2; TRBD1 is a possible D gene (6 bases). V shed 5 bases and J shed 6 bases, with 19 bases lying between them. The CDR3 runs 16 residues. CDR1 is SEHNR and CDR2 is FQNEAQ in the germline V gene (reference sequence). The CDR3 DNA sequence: TGTGCCAGCAGCCCACCGGGGCAGGGGTTTTCCGGGGAGCTGTTTTTT. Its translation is CASSPPGQGFSGELFF.

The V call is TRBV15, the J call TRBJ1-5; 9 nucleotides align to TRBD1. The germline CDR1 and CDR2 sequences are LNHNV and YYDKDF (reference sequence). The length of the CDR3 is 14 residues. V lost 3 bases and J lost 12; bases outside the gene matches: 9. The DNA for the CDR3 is TGTGCCACCAGCAGGGCCACCGGGACAGGGCTCCAGCATTTT. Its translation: CATSRATGTGLQHF.

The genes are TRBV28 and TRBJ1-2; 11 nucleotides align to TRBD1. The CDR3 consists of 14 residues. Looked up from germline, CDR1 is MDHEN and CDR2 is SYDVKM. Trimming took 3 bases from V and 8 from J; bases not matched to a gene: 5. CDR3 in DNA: TGTGCCAGCAGTTTTGGACAGGGGGCGCGCGGCTACACCTTC. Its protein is CASSFGQGARGYTF.

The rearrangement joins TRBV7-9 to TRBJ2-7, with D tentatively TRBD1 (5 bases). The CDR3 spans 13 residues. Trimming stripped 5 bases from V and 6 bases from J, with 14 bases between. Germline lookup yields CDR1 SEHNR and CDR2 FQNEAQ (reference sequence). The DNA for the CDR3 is TGTGCCAGCAGCAGGGGAATGGCCGGCGAGCAGTACTTC. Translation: CASSRGMAGEQYF.

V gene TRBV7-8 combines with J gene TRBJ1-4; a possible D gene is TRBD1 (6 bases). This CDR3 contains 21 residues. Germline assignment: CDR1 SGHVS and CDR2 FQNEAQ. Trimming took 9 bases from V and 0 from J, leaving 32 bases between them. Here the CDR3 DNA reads TGTGCCAGTTCAGGGGAGGCGGTGGCAGGGAGTGCGAGGGCAACTAATGAAAAACTGTTTTTT. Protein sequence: CASSGEAVAGSARATNEKLFF.

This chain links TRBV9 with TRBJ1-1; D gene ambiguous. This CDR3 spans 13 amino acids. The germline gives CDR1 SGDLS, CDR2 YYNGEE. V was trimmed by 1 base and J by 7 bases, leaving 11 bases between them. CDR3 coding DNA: TGTGCCAGCAGCGTAAGAATGAGCGGTGAAGCTTTCTTT. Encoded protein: CASSVRMSGEAFF.

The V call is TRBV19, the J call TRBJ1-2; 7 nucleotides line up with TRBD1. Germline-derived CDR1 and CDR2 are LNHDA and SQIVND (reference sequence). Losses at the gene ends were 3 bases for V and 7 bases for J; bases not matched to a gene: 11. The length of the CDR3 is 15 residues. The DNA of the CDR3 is TGTGCCAGTAGTATTACGAGACAGGGAGATCTTGGCTACACCTTC. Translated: CASSITRQGDLGYTF.

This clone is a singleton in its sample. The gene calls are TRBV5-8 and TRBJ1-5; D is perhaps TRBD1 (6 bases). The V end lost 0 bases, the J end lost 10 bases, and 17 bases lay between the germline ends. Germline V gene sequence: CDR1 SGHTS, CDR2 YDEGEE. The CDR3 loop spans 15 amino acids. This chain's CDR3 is CASSLGQGPQEPQHF. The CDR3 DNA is TGTGCCAGCAGCTTGGGTCAGGGGCCTCAGGAACCCCAGCATTTT.

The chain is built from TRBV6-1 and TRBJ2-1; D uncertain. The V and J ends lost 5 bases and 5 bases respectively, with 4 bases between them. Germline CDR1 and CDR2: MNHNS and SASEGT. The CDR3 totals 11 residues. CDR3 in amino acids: CASSIHNEQFF. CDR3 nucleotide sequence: TGTGCCAGCAGTATACACAATGAGCAGTTCTTC.

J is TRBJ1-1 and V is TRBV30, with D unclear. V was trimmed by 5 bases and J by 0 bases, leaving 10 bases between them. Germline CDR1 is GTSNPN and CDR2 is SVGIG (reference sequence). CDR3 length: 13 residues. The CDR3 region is CAWDGGMNTEAFF. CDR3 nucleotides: TGTGCCTGGGACGGTGGGATGAACACTGAAGCTTTCTTT.

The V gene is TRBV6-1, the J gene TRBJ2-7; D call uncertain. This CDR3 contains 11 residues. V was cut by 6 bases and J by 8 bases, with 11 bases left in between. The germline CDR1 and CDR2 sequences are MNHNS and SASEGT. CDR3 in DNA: TGTGCCAGCAGGGATCAGGTGAAGCAGTACTTC. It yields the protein CASRDQVKQYF.